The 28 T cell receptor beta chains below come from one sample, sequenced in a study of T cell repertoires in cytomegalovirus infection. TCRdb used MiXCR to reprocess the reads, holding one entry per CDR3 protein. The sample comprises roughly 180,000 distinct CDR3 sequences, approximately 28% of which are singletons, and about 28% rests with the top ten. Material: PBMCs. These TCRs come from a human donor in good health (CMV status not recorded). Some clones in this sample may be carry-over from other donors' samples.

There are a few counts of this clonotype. The DNA for the CDR3 is TGTGCCAGCACCCGGGGGGCCCCGGGCGAGCAGTACTTC. It translates to CASTRGAPGEQYF. The rearrangement joins TRBV6-2 or TRBV6-3 to TRBJ2-7; a weak D match, TRBD2 (7 bases). CDR1 is MNHEY and CDR2 is SVGEGT in the germline V gene. The CDR3 has 13 amino acids. V dropped 7 bases and J dropped 6 bases, with 16 bases sitting between them.

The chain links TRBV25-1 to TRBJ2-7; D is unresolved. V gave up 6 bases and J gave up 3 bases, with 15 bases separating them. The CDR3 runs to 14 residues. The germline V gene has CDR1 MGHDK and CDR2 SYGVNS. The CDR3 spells CASSVARESYEQYF. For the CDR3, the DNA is TGTGCCAGCAGCGTGGCCAGAGAGAGCTACGAGCAGTACTTC.

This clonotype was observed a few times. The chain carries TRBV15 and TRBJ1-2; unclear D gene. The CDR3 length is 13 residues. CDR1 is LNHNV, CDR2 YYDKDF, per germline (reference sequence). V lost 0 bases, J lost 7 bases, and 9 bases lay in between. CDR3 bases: TGTGCCACCAGCAGAGACAGAGAAGGTGGCTACACCTTC. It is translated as CATSRDREGGYTF.

The CDR3 reads CASGVANTEAFF. In DNA, the CDR3 is TGTGCCAGCGGAGTGGCAAACACTGAAGCTTTCTTT. The rearrangement uses TRBV7-4 and TRBJ1-1; no reliable D call. Germline CDR1 reads SGHVT; CDR2 reads SQSDAQ. The germline V and J ends were trimmed by 8 bases and 2 bases, with 9 bases remaining between them. CDR3 length equals 12 residues.

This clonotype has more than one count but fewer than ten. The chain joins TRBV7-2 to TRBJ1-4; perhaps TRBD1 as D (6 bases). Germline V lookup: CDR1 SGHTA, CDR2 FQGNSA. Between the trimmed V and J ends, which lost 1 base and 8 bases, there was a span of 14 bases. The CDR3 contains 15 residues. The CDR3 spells CASSLGGGQWEKLFF. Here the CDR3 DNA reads TGTGCCAGCAGCTTAGGGGGGGGGCAATGGGAAAAACTGTTTTTT.

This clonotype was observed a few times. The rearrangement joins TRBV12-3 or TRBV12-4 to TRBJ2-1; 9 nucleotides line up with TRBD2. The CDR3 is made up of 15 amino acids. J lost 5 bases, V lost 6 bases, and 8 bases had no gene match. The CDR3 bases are TGTGCCAGCAGCATTGCGGGGGGGCCCCACAATGAGCAGTTCTTC. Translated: CASSIAGGPHNEQFF.

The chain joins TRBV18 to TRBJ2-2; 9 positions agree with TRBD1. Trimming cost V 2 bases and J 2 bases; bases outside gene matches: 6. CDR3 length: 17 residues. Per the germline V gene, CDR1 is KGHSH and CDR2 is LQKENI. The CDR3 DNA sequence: TGTGCCAGCTCACCATACCAGACAGGGGGTAACACCGGGGAGCTGTTTTTT. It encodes CASSPYQTGGNTGELFF.

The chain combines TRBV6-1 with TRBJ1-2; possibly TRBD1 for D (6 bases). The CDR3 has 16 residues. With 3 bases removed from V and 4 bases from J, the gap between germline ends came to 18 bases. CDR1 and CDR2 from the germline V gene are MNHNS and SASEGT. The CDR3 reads CASSDTEGESTYGYTF. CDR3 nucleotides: TGTGCCAGCAGTGATACGGAGGGGGAATCCACCTATGGCTACACCTTC.

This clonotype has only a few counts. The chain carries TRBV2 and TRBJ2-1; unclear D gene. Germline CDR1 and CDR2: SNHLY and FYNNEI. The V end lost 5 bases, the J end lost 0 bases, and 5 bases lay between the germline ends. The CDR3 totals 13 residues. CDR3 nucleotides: TGTGCCAGCAGTCCTTACTCCTACAATGAGCAGTTCTTC. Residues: CASSPYSYNEQFF. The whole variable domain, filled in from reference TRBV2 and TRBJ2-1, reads EPEVTQTPSHQVTQMGQEVILRCVPISNHLYFYWYRQILGQKVEFLVSFYNNEISEKSEIFDDQFSVERPDGSNFTLKIRSTKLEDSAMYFCASSPYSYNEQFFGPGTRLTVL.

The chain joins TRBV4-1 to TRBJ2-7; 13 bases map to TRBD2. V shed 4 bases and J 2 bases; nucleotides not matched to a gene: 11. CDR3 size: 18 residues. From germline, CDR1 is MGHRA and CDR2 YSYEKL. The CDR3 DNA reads TGCGCCAGCAGCCCAAGATTAGGACTAGCGGGGGACCCCTACGAGCAGTACTTC. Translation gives CASSPRLGLAGDPYEQYF.

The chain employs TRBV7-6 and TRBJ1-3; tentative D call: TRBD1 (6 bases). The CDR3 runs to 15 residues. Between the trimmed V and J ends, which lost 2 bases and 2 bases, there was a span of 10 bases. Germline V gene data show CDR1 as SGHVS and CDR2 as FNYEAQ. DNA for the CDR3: TGTGCCAGCAGCTTACCCCAGGGGCCTGGAAACACCATATATTTT. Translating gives CASSLPQGPGNTIYF. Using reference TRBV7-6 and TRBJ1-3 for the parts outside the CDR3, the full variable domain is GAGVSQSPRYKVTKRGQDVALRCDPISGHVSLYWYRQALGQGPEFLTYFNYEAQQDKSGLPNDRFSAERPEGSISTLTIQRTEQRDSAMYRCASSLPQGPGNTIYFGEGSWLTVV.

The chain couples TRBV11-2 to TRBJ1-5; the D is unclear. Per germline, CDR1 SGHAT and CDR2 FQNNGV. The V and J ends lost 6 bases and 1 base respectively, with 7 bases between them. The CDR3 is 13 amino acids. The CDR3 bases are TGTGCCAGCAGTAAGAGCAGCAATCAGCCCCAGCATTTT. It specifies CASSKSSNQPQHF.

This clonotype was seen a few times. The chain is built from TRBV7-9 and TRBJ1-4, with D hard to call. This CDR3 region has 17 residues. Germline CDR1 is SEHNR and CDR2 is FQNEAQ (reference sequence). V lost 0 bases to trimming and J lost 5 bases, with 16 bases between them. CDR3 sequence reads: CASSLAIKPAVNEKLFF. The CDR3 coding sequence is TGTGCCAGCAGCTTAGCCATAAAACCTGCTGTCAATGAAAAACTGTTTTTT.

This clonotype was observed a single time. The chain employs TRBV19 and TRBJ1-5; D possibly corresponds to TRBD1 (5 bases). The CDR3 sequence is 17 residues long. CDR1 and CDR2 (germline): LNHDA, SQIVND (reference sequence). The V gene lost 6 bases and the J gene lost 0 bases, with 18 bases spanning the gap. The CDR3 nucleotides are TGTGCCAGTAGAATGTCAGGGAACCCATATAGCAATCAGCCCCAGCATTTT. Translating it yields CASRMSGNPYSNQPQHF. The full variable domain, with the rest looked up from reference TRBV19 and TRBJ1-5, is DGGITQSPKYLFRKEGQNVTLSCEQNLNHDAMYWYRQDPGQGLRLIYYSQIVNDFQKGDIAEGYSVSREKKESFPLTVTSAQKNPTAFYLCASRMSGNPYSNQPQHFGDGTRLSIL.

Written as DNA, the CDR3 is TGCAGTGCTGTGGATCGACTAGCCGACACCGGGGAGCTGTTTTTT. Protein product: CSAVDRLADTGELFF. This sequence joins TRBV20-1 and TRBJ2-2; 7 nucleotides line up with TRBD2. Germline-derived CDR1 and CDR2 are DFQATT and SNEGSKA (reference sequence). The junction had 9 bases not matched to a gene; V was cut back by 5 bases and J by 3 bases. The CDR3 is 15 residues long.

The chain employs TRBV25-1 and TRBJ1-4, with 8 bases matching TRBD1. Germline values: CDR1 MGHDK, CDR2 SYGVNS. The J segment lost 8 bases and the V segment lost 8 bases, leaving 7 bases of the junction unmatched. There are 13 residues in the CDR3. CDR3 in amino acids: CASQGAGDEKLFF. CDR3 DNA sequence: TGTGCCAGCCAGGGGGCCGGTGACGAAAAACTGTTTTTT.

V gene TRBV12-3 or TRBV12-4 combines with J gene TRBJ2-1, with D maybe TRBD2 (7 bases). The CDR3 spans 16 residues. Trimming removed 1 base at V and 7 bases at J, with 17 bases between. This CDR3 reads CASSLVLRGGHNEQFF. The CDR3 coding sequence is TGTGCCAGCAGTTTAGTCCTGAGGGGGGGACATAATGAGCAGTTCTTC.

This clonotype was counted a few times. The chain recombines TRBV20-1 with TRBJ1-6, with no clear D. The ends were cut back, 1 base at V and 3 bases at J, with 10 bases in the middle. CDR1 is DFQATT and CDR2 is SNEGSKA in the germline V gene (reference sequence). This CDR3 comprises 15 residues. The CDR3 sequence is CSARVGNNYNSPLHF. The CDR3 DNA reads TGCAGTGCTAGAGTAGGGAATAACTATAATTCACCCCTCCACTTT.

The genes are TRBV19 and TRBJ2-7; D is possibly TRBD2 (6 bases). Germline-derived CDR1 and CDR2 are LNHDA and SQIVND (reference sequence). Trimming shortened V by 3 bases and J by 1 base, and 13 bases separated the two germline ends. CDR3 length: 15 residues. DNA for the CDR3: TGTGCCAGTAGTATGCGGGAACAGCTTTCCTACGAGCAGTACTTC. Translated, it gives CASSMREQLSYEQYF.

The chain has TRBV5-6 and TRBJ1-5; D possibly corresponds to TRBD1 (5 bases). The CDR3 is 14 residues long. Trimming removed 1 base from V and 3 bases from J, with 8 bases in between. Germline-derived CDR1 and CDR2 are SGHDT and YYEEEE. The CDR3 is CASSLWGNNQPQHF. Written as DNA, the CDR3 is TGTGCCAGCAGCTTGTGGGGGAACAATCAGCCCCAGCATTTT.

This chain's CDR3 is CASSELQTNTEAFF. CDR3 coding DNA: TGTGCCAGCAGTGAATTGCAAACGAACACTGAAGCTTTCTTT. V and J are TRBV25-1 and TRBJ1-1; no clear D. The V and J ends lost 1 base and 1 base respectively, with 7 bases between them. The CDR3 consists of 14 residues. CDR1 is MGHDK, CDR2 SYGVNS, per germline.

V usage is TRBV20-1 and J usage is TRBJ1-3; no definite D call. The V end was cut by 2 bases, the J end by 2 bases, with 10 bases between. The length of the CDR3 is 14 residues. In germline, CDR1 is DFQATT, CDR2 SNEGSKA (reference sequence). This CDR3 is CSARKGQAGNTIYF. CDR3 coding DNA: TGCAGTGCTAGAAAGGGCCAGGCTGGAAACACCATATATTTT.

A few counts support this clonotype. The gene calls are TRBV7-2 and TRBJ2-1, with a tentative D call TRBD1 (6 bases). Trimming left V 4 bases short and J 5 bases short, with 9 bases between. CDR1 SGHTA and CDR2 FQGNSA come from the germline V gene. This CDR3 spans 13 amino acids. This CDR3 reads CASSYNRDNEQFF. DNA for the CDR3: TGTGCCAGCAGCTATAACAGGGACAATGAGCAGTTCTTC. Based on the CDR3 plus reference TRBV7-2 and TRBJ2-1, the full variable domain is GAGVSQSPSNKVTEKGKDVELRCDPISGHTALYWYRQSLGQGLEFLIYFQGNSAPDKSGLPSDRFSAERTGGSVSTLTIQRTQQEDSAVYLCASSYNRDNEQFFGPGTRLTVL.

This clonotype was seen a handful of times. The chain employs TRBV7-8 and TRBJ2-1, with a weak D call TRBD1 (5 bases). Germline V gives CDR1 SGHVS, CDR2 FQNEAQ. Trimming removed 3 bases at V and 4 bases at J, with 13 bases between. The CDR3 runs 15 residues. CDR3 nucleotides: TGTGCCAGCAGCTTGACAGCGATAGGGTACAATGAGCAGTTCTTC. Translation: CASSLTAIGYNEQFF.

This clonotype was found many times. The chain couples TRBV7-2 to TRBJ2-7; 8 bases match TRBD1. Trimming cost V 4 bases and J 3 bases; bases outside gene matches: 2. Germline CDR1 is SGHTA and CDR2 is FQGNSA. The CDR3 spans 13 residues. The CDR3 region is CASSSDRVYEQYF. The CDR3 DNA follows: TGTGCCAGCAGCTCGGACAGGGTCTACGAGCAGTACTTC. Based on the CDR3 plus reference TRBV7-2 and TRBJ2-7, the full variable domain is GAGVSQSPSNKVTEKGKDVELRCDPISGHTALYWYRQSLGQGLEFLIYFQGNSAPDKSGLPSDRFSAERTGGSVSTLTIQRTQQEDSAVYLCASSSDRVYEQYFGPGTRLTVT.

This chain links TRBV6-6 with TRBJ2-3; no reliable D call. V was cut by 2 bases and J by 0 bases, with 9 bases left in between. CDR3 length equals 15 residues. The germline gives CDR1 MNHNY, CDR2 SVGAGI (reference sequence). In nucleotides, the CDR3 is TGTGCCAGCAGTTACCGGACGGTTAGCACAGATACGCAGTATTTT. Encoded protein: CASSYRTVSTDTQYF.

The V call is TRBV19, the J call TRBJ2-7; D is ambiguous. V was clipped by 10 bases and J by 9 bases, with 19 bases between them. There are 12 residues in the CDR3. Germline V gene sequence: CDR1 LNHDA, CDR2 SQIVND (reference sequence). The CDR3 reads CATGPSSTTQYF. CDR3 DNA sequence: TGTGCCACCGGTCCGTCATCTACGACGCAGTACTTC.

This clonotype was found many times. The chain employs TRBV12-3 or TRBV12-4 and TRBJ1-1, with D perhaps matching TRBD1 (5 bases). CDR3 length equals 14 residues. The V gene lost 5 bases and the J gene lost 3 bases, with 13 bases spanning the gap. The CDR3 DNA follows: TGTGCCAGCAGTCCCCGGAGGGGATACACTGAAGCTTTCTTT. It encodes CASSPRRGYTEAFF.